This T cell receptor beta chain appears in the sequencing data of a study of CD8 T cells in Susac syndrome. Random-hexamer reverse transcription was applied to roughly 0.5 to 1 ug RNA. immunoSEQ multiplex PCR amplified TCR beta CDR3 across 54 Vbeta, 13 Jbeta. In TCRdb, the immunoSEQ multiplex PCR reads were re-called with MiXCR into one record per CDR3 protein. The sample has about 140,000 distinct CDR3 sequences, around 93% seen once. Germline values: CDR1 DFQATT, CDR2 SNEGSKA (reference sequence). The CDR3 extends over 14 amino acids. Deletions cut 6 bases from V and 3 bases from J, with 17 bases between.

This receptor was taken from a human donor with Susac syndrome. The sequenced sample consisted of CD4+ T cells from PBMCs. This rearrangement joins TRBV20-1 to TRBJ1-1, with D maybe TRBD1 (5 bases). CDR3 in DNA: TGCAGTGCCGAGGAGGGGAGGAGGGACACTGAAGCTTTCTTT. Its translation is CSAEEGRRDTEAFF.